This T cell receptor (beta chain) was identified during a study of T cell repertoires in cytomegalovirus infection. Turning to the study itself: Evidence of both CMV infection and a matching HLA type came from public TCR beta signatures. Whole-study findings and limits: Cumulative frequency (of public TCR beta family members) identified carriers of CMV plus the relevant HLA. CMV-specific TCR beta clonotypes restricted by HLA-C dominated the ex vivo response.

This CDR3 contains 12 residues. The germline V gene has CDR1 SQVTM and CDR2 ANQGSEA. Germline trimming cut 6 bases from V and 3 bases from J; bases unmatched to any gene: 2. This clonotype was counted at least ten times. Its antigen remains unknown. Each CDR3 protein is one row after TCRdb ran MiXCR on the reads. This sample has under 200,000 distinct CDR3 sequences, with 7.5% to 10% found just once. This TCR was recovered from a human donor in good health (CMV status not recorded). Some clones in this sample may be carry-over from other donors' samples. Sample: PBMCs. The chain has TRBV29-1 and TRBJ1-1; 9 bases are shared with TRBD1. The CDR3 sequence: CSVRQGDTEAFF. In DNA form, the CDR3 reads TGCAGCGTACGACAGGGGGACACTGAAGCTTTCTTT.